The rows below give T cell receptor beta chains drawn from one sample of a study of blood T cell repertoires in COVID-19. Clones were read by immunoSEQ multiplex PCR, and TCRdb kept only the in-frame ones, dropping some. Among approximately 190,000 clones listed, around four fifths were seen once. What was sequenced was peripheral blood. Every receptor here comes from a human donor in a cohort sampled during active COVID-19. CDR3s include the opening cysteine and the closing phenylalanine or tryptophan. A D gene is named only where the DNA matches it firmly. Clone size, where shown, is once, few, many, or a class for clones that have expanded.

-	-	TRBV19	TRBJ1-4	CASRKGLGQGSFGEKLFF	TGTGCCAGTAGGAAGGGTCTTGGGCAGGGATCGTTTGGAGAAAAACTGTTTTTT
-	-	TRBV3-1/TRBV3-2	TRBJ1-4	CASSSPGEKLFF	TGTGCCAGCAGCTCCCCAGGGGAAAAACTGTTTTTT
few	-	TRBV5-1	TRBJ1-5	CASSLDINQPQHF	TGCGCCAGCAGCCTCGACATTAATCAGCCCCAGCATTTT
-	-	TRBV27	TRBJ2-7	CARRAVTYEQYF	TGTGCCAGGAGAGCTGTAACCTACGAGCAGTACTTC
-	-	TRBV3-1/TRBV3-2	TRBJ1-6	CASSPGQPNSPLHF	TGTGCCAGCAGCCCCGGACAGCCAAATTCACCCCTCCACTTT
once	TRBD2	TRBV28	TRBJ2-1	CASSTSGSAYNEQFF	TGTGCCAGCAGTACTAGCGGGAGTGCCTACAATGAGCAGTTCTTC
once	TRBD2	TRBV7-9	TRBJ2-5	CASSPNRGGRRETQYF	TGTGCCAGCAGCCCGAACCGGGGGGGGCGCCGGGAGACCCAGTACTTC
-	TRBD1	TRBV3-1/TRBV3-2	TRBJ1-4	CASSPRQGSAEKLFF	TGTGCCAGCAGCCCCCGACAGGGATCGGCTGAAAAACTGTTTTTT
-	-	TRBV2	TRBJ2-2	CASDILRQGGLFF	TGTGCCAGCGATATCCTTAGACAGGGAGGGCTGTTTTTT
once	TRBD2	TRBV28	TRBJ2-1	CASSQTSGSYNEQFF	TGTGCCAGCAGCCAAACTAGCGGCTCCTACAATGAGCAGTTCTTC
once	-	TRBV5-1	TRBJ2-1	CASSVTTFNEQFF	TGCGCCAGCAGCGTGACAACTTTCAATGAGCAGTTCTTC
once	-	TRBV4-1	TRBJ1-2	CASSQGLYRERGYTF	TGCGCCAGCAGCCAAGGATTATACAGGGAAAGAGGCTACACCTTC
-	-	TRBV7-8	TRBJ1-2	CASSPQRPRSYGYTF	TGTGCCAGCAGCCCCCAGCGCCCGAGGTCCTATGGCTACACCTTC
-	TRBD2	TRBV7-2	TRBJ2-3	CASSSLWSGITDTQYF	TGTGCCAGCAGCTCGCTTTGGAGCGGGATCACAGATACGCAGTATTTT
-	TRBD2	TRBV10-3	TRBJ2-5	CAAGGWETQYF	TGTGCCGCGGGGGGGTGGGAGACCCAGTACTTC
-	-	TRBV2	TRBJ1-4	CASQAGRANEKLFF	TGTGCCAGCCAAGCGGGCAGGGCTAATGAAAAACTGTTTTTT
once	TRBD1	TRBV6-1	TRBJ2-7	CASSEGFDRGGYEQYF	TGTGCCAGCAGTGAAGGCTTCGACAGGGGAGGCTACGAGCAGTACTTC
-	-	TRBV24-1	TRBJ1-5	CATSDSRQLQPQHF	TGTGCCACCAGTGATTCTCGACAGTTACAGCCCCAGCATTTT